The present T cell receptor (beta chain) was sequenced within a study of metastatic and nonmetastatic thyroid tumors. Study background: Both malignant and benign thyroid patients supplied peripheral blood and tumor or nodule tissue samples, across which the repertoires of these patients were then compared.

This clone was seen more than once but under ten times. Antigen specificity is unknown. All patients were treatment-naive before thyroid surgery. Study outcomes and limitations: It was reported that TCR beta diversity was significantly higher in malignant thyroid tumors than benign nodules, in blood and tumor.

The trim removed 3 bases at V and 8 bases at J, leaving 8 bases unmatched. CDR3 length equals 16 residues. Germline-derived CDR1 and CDR2 are LGHNT and FRNRAP. Original analysis: It was from CDR3 differences across clinicopathological groups that a distant-metastasis classifier for papillary thyroid cancer was built. TCRdb re-clonotyped the PCR reads via MiXCR. The V and J calls come from TCRdb's annotation, not from the publication. Among roughly 20,000 clones listed, around 15% were seen once. Sample: tumor tissue. This TCR was recovered from a female donor with papillary thyroid cancer or a benign thyroid nodule (not recorded which). Some clones in this sample may be carry-over from other donors' samples. The chain recombines TRBV12-5 with TRBJ2-2; 11 nucleotides line up with TRBD2. CDR3: CASGLIASGGTGELFF. DNA for the CDR3: TGTGCTAGTGGTTTAATCGCTAGCGGGGGGACGGGGGAGCTGTTTTTT.